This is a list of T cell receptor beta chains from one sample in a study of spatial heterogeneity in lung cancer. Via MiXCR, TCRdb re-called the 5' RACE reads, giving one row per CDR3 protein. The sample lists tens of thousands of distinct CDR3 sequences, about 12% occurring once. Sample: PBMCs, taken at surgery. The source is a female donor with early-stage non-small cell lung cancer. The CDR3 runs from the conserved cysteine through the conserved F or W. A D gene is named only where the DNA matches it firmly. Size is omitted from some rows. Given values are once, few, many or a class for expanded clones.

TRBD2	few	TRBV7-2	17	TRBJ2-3	TGTGCCAGCAGCTTAGCGACTAGCGGGGGATCGGCAGATACGCAGTATTTT	CASSLATSGGSADTQYF
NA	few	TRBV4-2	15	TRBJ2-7	TGTGCCAGCAGCCAAGGGGCAGGGAAGACGTACGAGCAGTACTTC	CASSQGAGKTYEQYF
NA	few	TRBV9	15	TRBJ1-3	TGTGCCAGCAGTGCCACAGGGATCTCTGGAAACACCATATATTTT	CASSATGISGNTIYF
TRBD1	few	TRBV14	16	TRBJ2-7	TGTGCCAGCAGCCCTTTCCGGGACAGCAAGACCTACGAGCAGTACTTC	CASSPFRDSKTYEQYF
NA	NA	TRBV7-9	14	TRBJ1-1	TGTGCCAGCAGCTTACCCCGGATGAACACTGAAGCTTTCTTT	CASSLPRMNTEAFF
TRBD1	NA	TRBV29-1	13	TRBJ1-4	TGCAGCGTTGAAGGACAGGGGGATGAAAAACTGTTTTTT	CSVEGQGDEKLFF
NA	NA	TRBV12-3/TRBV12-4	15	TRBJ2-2	TGTGCCAGCAGTTTGGCGGGACCATACACCGGGGAGCTGTTTTTT	CASSLAGPYTGELFF
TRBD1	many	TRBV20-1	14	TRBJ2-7	TGCAGTGCTAAACCGGGACAGGGGACCCACGAGCAGTACTTC	CSAKPGQGTHEQYF
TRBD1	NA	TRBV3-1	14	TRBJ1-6	TGTGCCAGCAGCCCGCGGACAGGGCGTTCACCCCTCCACTTT	CASSPRTGRSPLHF
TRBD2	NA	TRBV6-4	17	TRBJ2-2	TGTGCCAGCAGTACCACCGGGACTAGCTTCGGCACCGGGGAGCTGTTTTTT	CASSTTGTSFGTGELFF
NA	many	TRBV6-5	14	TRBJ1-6	TGTGCCAGCAGCCTACGATCCGGAGGATCACCCCTCCACTTT	CASSLRSGGSPLHF
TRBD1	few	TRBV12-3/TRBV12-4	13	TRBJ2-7	TGTGCCAGCAGTGGGACAGGGGGCGCTGAGCAGTACTTC	CASSGTGGAEQYF
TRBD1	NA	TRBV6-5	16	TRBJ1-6	TGTGCCAGCAGACCGACAGGGAACTCCTATAATTCACCCCTCCACTTT	CASRPTGNSYNSPLHF
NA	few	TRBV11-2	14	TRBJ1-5	TGTGCCAGCAGCCTGAACGGGGGAGGGCAGCCCCAGCATTTT	CASSLNGGGQPQHF
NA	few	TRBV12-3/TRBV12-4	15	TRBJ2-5	TGTGCCAGCAGTTTAGCGCAAACTTCTCAAGAGACCCAGTACTTC	CASSLAQTSQETQYF
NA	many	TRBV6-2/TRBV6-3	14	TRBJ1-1	TGTGCCAGCACCCAGAGGGGGTCGAACACTGAAGCTTTCTTT	CASTQRGSNTEAFF
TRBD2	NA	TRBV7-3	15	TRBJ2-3	TGTGCCAGCAGCCCTAGCGGGGGGGCATTAGATACGCAGTATTTT	CASSPSGGALDTQYF
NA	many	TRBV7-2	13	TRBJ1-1	TGTGCCAGCAGCTTGGGTCGGACCACTGAAGCTTTCTTT	CASSLGRTTEAFF
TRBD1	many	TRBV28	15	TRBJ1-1	TGTGCCAGCCTTAGTGAGGGGGCGCCGGACACTGAAGCTTTCTTT	CASLSEGAPDTEAFF
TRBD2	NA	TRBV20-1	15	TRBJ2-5	TGCAGTGCTACCCGGGGCCTAGCGGGGTTAGAGACCCAGTACTTC	CSATRGLAGLETQYF
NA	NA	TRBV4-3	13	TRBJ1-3	TGCGCCAGCAGCCAACAGCAGGGGAACACCATATATTTT	CASSQQQGNTIYF
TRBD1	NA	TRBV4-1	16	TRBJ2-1	TGCGCCAGCAGCCAAGTAGGGGGCCAAAGGGGGAATGAGCAGTTCTTC	CASSQVGGQRGNEQFF
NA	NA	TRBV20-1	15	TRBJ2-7	TGCAGTGCTAGAGATCGGAGGTCAAAGGACTACGAGCAGTACTTC	CSARDRRSKDYEQYF
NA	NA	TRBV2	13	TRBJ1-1	TGTGCCAGCAGTGAGGAGGGGCGGGGTGAAGCTTTCTTT	CASSEEGRGEAFF
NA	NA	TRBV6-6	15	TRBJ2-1	TGTGCCAGCAGTAAGGGGGGGAGCTCCTACAATGAGCAGTTCTTC	CASSKGGSSYNEQFF
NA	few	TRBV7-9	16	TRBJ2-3	TGTGCCAGCAGCCCCACCCCATCGCTGACCTTAAATACGCAGTATTTT	CASSPTPSLTLNTQYF
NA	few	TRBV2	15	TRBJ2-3	TGTGCCAGCAGTAAGGACCGAACTAGCACAGATACGCAGTATTTT	CASSKDRTSTDTQYF
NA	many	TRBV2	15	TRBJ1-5	TGTGCCAGCAGTGACAGGCAAATACTCAATCAGCCCCAGCATTTT	CASSDRQILNQPQHF
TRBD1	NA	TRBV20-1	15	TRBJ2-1	TGCAGTGCTAGGAGCGGGACAGGGGGCCAGGATGAGCAGTTCTTC	CSARSGTGGQDEQFF
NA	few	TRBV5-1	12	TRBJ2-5	TGCGCCAGCAGCCTTTACCAAGAGACCCAGTACTTC	CASSLYQETQYF
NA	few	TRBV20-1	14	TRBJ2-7	TGCAGTGCTAGAGGTGGCTTCTCTACCTACGAGCAGTACTTC	CSARGGFSTYEQYF
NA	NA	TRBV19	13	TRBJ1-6	TGTGCCAGTAGTACCACACGTGGTTCACCCCTCCACTTT	CASSTTRGSPLHF
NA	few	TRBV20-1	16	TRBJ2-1	TGCAGTGCTAGAAAGATAAGGGCAGGGGCGAACAATGAGCAGTTCTTC	CSARKIRAGANNEQFF
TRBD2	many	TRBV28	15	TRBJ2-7	TGTGCCAGCAGTTTTTCGACTAGCGTTCCTCTCAAGCAGTACTTC	CASSFSTSVPLKQYF
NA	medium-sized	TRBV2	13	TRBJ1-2	TGTGCCAGCAGGGAAGGGGGTCTCTATGGCTACACCTTC	CASREGGLYGYTF
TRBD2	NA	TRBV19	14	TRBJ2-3	TGTGCCAGTAGTATGGCGGGGGGCACAGATACGCAGTATTTT	CASSMAGGTDTQYF
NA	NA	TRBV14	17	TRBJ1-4	TGTGCCAGCAGCCAGGGAGGCCGCCCTCGGCTGGGTGAAAAACTGTTTTTT	CASSQGGRPRLGEKLFF
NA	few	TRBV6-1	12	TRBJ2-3	TGTGCCGGACGGGGGAACACAGATACGCAGTATTTT	CAGRGNTDTQYF
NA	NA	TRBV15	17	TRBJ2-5	TGTGCCACCAGCAGAGATGGGTCCCCGAGCGGCGGAGAGACCCAGTACTTC	CATSRDGSPSGGETQYF
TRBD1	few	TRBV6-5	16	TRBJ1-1	TGTGCCAGCAGTTACTCGTCAGGGGGCCGGAACACTGAAGCTTTCTTT	CASSYSSGGRNTEAFF
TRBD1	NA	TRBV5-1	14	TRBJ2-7	TGCGCCAGCAGCTTAGGGGACAGCTCCTACGAGCAGTACTTC	CASSLGDSSYEQYF